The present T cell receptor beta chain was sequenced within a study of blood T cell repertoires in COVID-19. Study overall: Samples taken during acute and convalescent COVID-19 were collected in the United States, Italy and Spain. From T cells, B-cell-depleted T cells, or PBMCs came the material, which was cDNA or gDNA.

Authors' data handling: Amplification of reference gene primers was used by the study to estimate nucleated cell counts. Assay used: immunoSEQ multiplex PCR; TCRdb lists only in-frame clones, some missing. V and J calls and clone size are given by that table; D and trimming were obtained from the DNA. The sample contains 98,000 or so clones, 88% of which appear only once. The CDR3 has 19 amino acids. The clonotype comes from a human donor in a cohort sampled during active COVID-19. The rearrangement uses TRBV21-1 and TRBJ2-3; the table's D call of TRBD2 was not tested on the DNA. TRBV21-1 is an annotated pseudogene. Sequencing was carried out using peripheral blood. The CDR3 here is CASSKIRTSGGHSTDTQYF. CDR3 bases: TGTGCCAGCAGCAAAATCAGGACTAGCGGGGGGCATAGCACAGATACGCAGTATTTT.